Following are 26 T cell receptor beta chains from one sample sequenced in a study of cytomegalovirus exposure and HLA in healthy donors. Amplification used 60 Vbeta primers and 13 Jbeta primers. Produced via immunoSEQ multiplex PCR; TCRdb's table is partial and in-frame only. The repertoire table contains 200,000 to 250,000 clones. Sequenced input: PBMCs. Receptor source: a woman younger than 45 in good health and CMV-seropositive.

The V and J genes are TRBV27 and TRBJ2-5; a possible D gene is TRBD2 (6 bases). Germline V gene data show CDR1 as MNHEY and CDR2 as SMNVEV (reference sequence). This CDR3 contains 14 residues. Trimming removed 2 bases at V and 5 bases at J, with 12 bases between. The CDR3 nucleotides are TGTGCCAGCAGTTTAACGGGGGAGCATGAGACCCAGTACTTC. Protein product: CASSLTGEHETQYF.

The gene calls are TRBV7-2 and TRBJ2-7; 10 nucleotides agree with TRBD2. The CDR3 extends over 15 amino acids. The junction had 6 bases not matched to a gene; V was cut back by 0 bases and J by 7 bases. Germline-derived CDR1 and CDR2 are SGHTA and FQGNSA. The DNA of the CDR3 is TGTGCCAGCAGCTTAGCCTCCCTAGCGGGGGCAGAGCAGTACTTC. Protein product: CASSLASLAGAEQYF.

The rearrangement uses TRBV30 and TRBJ2-5, with D perhaps TRBD2 (6 bases). With 4 bases removed from V and 1 base from J, the gap between germline ends came to 13 bases. Germline assignment: CDR1 GTSNPN and CDR2 SVGIG (reference sequence). This CDR3 comprises 14 residues. Here the CDR3 DNA reads TGTGCCTGGAACCCAGCGGGCCTCCAAGAGACCCAGTACTTC. Translation: CAWNPAGLQETQYF.

V gene TRBV18 combines with J gene TRBJ2-1, with 9 positions matching TRBD2. The junction had 6 bases not matched to a gene; V was cut back by 3 bases and J by 9 bases. This CDR3 has 14 amino acids. Germline-derived CDR1 and CDR2 are KGHSH and LQKENI. CDR3 nucleotides: TGTGCCAGCTCACCGCCGGGACTAGCCGTTGAGCAGTTCTTC. Translating it yields CASSPPGLAVEQFF.

This chain uses TRBV27 with TRBJ2-7, with 10 positions matching TRBD2. The CDR3 covers 15 residues. Germline trimming cut 2 bases from V and 2 bases from J; bases unmatched to any gene: 3. CDR1 MNHEY and CDR2 SMNVEV come from the germline V gene (reference sequence). CDR3 nucleotide sequence: TGTGCCAGCAGTTTAGAACTAGCGGGGCCCTACGAGCAGTACTTC. This sequence encodes CASSLELAGPYEQYF.

V is TRBV11-2 and J is TRBJ2-5; TRBD2 matches 14 bases. The CDR3 length is 17 residues. Germline V CDR1 and CDR2: SGHAT, FQNNGV. V lost 1 base to trimming and J lost 5 bases; unmatched junction nucleotides: 6. CDR3 sequence: CASSLGGLAGAGETQYF. The DNA of the CDR3 is TGTGCCAGCAGCTTAGGGGGACTAGCGGGGGCGGGGGAGACCCAGTACTTC.

The rearrangement uses TRBV2 and TRBJ1-6; 9 nucleotides line up with TRBD1. The germline V gene encodes CDR1 SNHLY and CDR2 FYNNEI. CDR3 length: 15 residues. Trimming took 3 bases from V and 10 from J; bases not matched to a gene: 7. The CDR3 sequence: CASSEGQGVWSPLHF. The CDR3 nucleotides are TGTGCCAGCAGTGAGGGACAGGGCGTGTGGTCACCCCTCCACTTT.

CDR3 sequence (DNA): TGTGCCTCCGGCGACTCGTCCTACAATGAGCAGTTCTTC. Its protein is CASGDSSYNEQFF. V is TRBV30 and J is TRBJ2-1; no clear D gene. The germline gives CDR1 GTSNPN, CDR2 SVGIG (reference sequence). V lost 7 bases and J 1 base, leaving 11 bases between the germline ends. The CDR3 totals 13 residues.

CDR3 in DNA: TGCGCCAGCAGCTTGCTTCGGGGGGCACCTGGAGCTAACTATGGCTACACCTTC. Translation: CASSLLRGAPGANYGYTF. The rearrangement uses TRBV5-1 and TRBJ1-2; tentative D call: TRBD1 (6 bases). Trimming removed 1 base from V and 0 bases from J, with 19 bases in between. From germline, CDR1 is SGHRS and CDR2 YFSETQ. This CDR3 region has 18 residues.

The chain recombines TRBV27 with TRBJ1-2, with 7 bases identical to TRBD1. CDR3 size: 13 residues. V shed 7 bases, J shed 0 bases, and the junction held 2 bases outside the gene matches. CDR1 is MNHEY and CDR2 is SMNVEV in the germline V gene (reference sequence). CDR3 protein: CASMGTANYGYTF. The CDR3 bases are TGTGCCAGCATGGGGACAGCTAACTATGGCTACACCTTC.

This chain links TRBV10-3 with TRBJ2-4, with TRBD2 matching 13 bases. The CDR3 has 15 amino acids. The germline V gene has CDR1 ENHRY and CDR2 SYGVKD. V lost 5 bases, J lost 5 bases, and 3 bases stayed unmatched. The CDR3 DNA is TGTGCCATCAGTTCCGGGACTAGCGGGGAAAACATTCAGTACTTC. Its protein is CAISSGTSGENIQYF.

The CDR3: CASSAPDTYEQYF. In nucleotides, the CDR3 is TGTGCCAGCTCAGCCCCAGATACCTACGAGCAGTACTTC. The chain joins TRBV18 to TRBJ2-7; no firm D call. CDR3 length: 13 amino acids. Germline CDR1 reads KGHSH; CDR2 reads LQKENI. Trimming removed 5 bases from V and 2 bases from J, with 10 bases in between.

The rearrangement joins TRBV11-2 to TRBJ2-3, with a possible D match to TRBD1 (5 bases). This CDR3 is 14 amino acids long. V lost 8 bases and J 0 bases, leaving 12 bases between the germline ends. Germline CDR1 and CDR2: SGHAT and FQNNGV. The CDR3 DNA reads as TGTGCCAGCGGGGCGTACGATAGCACAGATACGCAGTATTTT. This encodes CASGAYDSTDTQYF.

J is TRBJ2-5 and V is TRBV5-1; TRBD2 agrees at 8 bases. The V and J ends lost 5 bases and 5 bases, in that order; junction bases with no gene match: 11. Germline loops: CDR1 SGHRS, CDR2 YFSETQ. The CDR3 totals 15 residues. The CDR3 DNA is TGCGCCAGCAGGAGTAGCGGGACCGGGGGGGAGACCCAGTACTTC. This gives the protein CASRSSGTGGETQYF.

The rearrangement uses TRBV7-9 and TRBJ2-7, with TRBD2 matching 15 bases. With V trimmed by 5 bases and J by 7 bases, 12 bases remained unmatched. Germline-derived CDR1 and CDR2 are SEHNR and FQNEAQ (reference sequence). The CDR3 has 17 amino acids. CDR3 in DNA: TGTGCCAGCAGCCTAGGACTAGCGGGAGGGTCCCAGGGTGAGCAGTACTTC. As protein: CASSLGLAGGSQGEQYF.

The chain joins TRBV28 to TRBJ1-1; tentative D call: TRBD1 (6 bases). Trimming removed 6 bases from V and 1 base from J, with 12 bases in between. CDR1 is MDHEN and CDR2 is SYDVKM in the germline V gene. The length of the CDR3 is 14 residues. CDR3 nucleotide sequence: TGTGCCAGCAGCTGGACAGACTCGAACACTGAAGCTTTCTTT. Translating it yields CASSWTDSNTEAFF.

Regarding this clone: Other DNA sequences in the same sample also yield this CDR3. This chain uses TRBV15 with TRBJ2-3, with TRBD1 identical over 7 bases. The CDR3 totals 13 residues. Germline values: CDR1 LNHNV, CDR2 YYDKDF (reference sequence). V shed 5 bases and J 9 bases; nucleotides not matched to a gene: 8. The CDR3 region is CATSVRQGETQYF. The CDR3 DNA reads as TGTGCCACCAGCGTGCGACAGGGAGAGACGCAGTATTTT.

This chain connects TRBV27 to TRBJ2-7; a weak D match, TRBD2 (5 bases). V was clipped by 4 bases and J by 6 bases, with 7 bases between them. The germline CDR1 and CDR2 sequences are MNHEY and SMNVEV (reference sequence). The CDR3 has 11 residues. The CDR3 protein is CASSYGVEQYF. The CDR3 DNA reads TGTGCCAGCAGTTACGGGGTCGAGCAGTACTTC.

This chain links TRBV9 with TRBJ1-1, with TRBD1 matching over 9 bases. Unmatched junction bases numbered 7, after V lost 4 bases and J lost 3 bases. Germline-derived CDR1 and CDR2 are SGDLS and YYNGEE. The CDR3 covers 15 residues. This CDR3 reads CASSPVQGADTEAFF. DNA of the CDR3: TGTGCCAGCAGCCCAGTACAGGGGGCGGACACTGAAGCTTTCTTT.

The rearrangement joins TRBV5-4 to TRBJ2-1; TRBD1 aligns across 9 bases. V lost 4 bases, J lost 3 bases, and 11 bases stayed unmatched. This CDR3 region has 17 residues. CDR1 is SGHNT and CDR2 is YYREEE in the germline V gene (reference sequence). The CDR3 DNA reads as TGTGCCAGCAGCGGGCACAGGGGGCGAACCTTCTACAATGAGCAGTTCTTC. Residues: CASSGHRGRTFYNEQFF. Based on the CDR3 plus reference TRBV5-4 and TRBJ2-1, the full variable domain is ETGVTQSPTHLIKTRGQQVTLRCSSQSGHNTVSWYQQALGQGPQFIFQYYREEENGRGNFPPRFSGLQFPNYSSELNVNALELDDSALYLCASSGHRGRTFYNEQFFGPGTRLTVL.

V is TRBV2 and J is TRBJ2-2; possibly TRBD2 for D (6 bases). Germline V gives CDR1 SNHLY, CDR2 FYNNEI. With 7 bases removed from V and 5 bases from J, the gap between germline ends came to 17 bases. The CDR3 loop spans 15 amino acids. CDR3 amino acids: CASKVSGSWTGELFF. The CDR3 bases are TGTGCCAGCAAAGTTAGCGGATCGTGGACCGGGGAGCTGTTTTTT.

The gene calls are TRBV4-2 and TRBJ2-2, with a possible D match to TRBD1 (6 bases). Germline CDR1 and CDR2: LGHNA and YNFKEQ. V lost 4 bases to trimming and J lost 0 bases, with 15 bases between them. The CDR3 loop spans 17 amino acids. In nucleotides, the CDR3 is TGTGCCAGCAGCCCCGATCCGACAGGATCGAACACCGGGGAGCTGTTTTTT. Translating it yields CASSPDPTGSNTGELFF.

This sequence joins TRBV7-2 and TRBJ1-1; tentative D call: TRBD1 (5 bases). This CDR3 region has 14 residues. Germline V gives CDR1 SGHTA, CDR2 FQGNSA. V lost 2 bases and J lost 0, with 7 bases in between. The CDR3 spells CASSLQTVNTEAFF. The CDR3 nucleotides are TGTGCCAGCAGCTTACAGACAGTGAACACTGAAGCTTTCTTT. Full variable domain (missing parts from reference TRBV7-2 and TRBJ1-1): GAGVSQSPSNKVTEKGKDVELRCDPISGHTALYWYRQSLGQGLEFLIYFQGNSAPDKSGLPSDRFSAERTGGSVSTLTIQRTQQEDSAVYLCASSLQTVNTEAFFGQGTRLTVV.

This sequence joins TRBV4-1 and TRBJ2-1; no clear D. V was trimmed by 0 bases and J by 9 bases, leaving 9 bases between them. Germline-derived CDR1 and CDR2 are MGHRA and YSYEKL. The CDR3 has 13 amino acids. CDR3 loop: CASSQDRVLEQFF. CDR3 nucleotides: TGCGCCAGCAGCCAAGATCGGGTACTTGAGCAGTTCTTC.

This rearrangement joins TRBV2 to TRBJ2-7, with 7 bases aligning to TRBD1. This CDR3 region has 15 residues. V shed 7 bases, J shed 3 bases, and the junction held 12 bases outside the gene matches. Germline V gives CDR1 SNHLY, CDR2 FYNNEI. As DNA, the CDR3 is TGTGCCAGCACCTCAAGGGCAGGGGGATACTACGAGCAGTACTTC. It is translated as CASTSRAGGYYEQYF. Looking up the rest from reference TRBV2 and TRBJ2-7 gives the full variable domain: EPEVTQTPSHQVTQMGQEVILRCVPISNHLYFYWYRQILGQKVEFLVSFYNNEISEKSEIFDDQFSVERPDGSNFTLKIRSTKLEDSAMYFCASTSRAGGYYEQYFGPGTRLTVT.

The gene calls are TRBV5-1 and TRBJ2-5; 16 nucleotides agree with TRBD2. The J call may be faulty, since TRBJ2-7 better matches the DNA end. There are 16 residues in the CDR3. From germline, CDR1 is SGHRS and CDR2 YFSETQ. This CDR3 reads CASSSGLAGGPYEQYF. The CDR3 DNA reads TGCGCCAGCAGCTCGGGACTAGCGGGAGGGCCCTACGAGCAGTACTTC.